Listed here are 9 T cell receptor beta chains from one sample, sequenced in a study of T cells in Graves' hyperthyroidism and ophthalmopathy. Researchers amplified the TCR beta CDR3 regions from RNA transcripts. A first-round RT-PCR of the TCR CDR3 used the HTBI primer set. Each CDR3 protein gets one entry after TCRdb re-called the multiplex PCR reads with MiXCR. The sample records 530,000 or so distinct CDR3 sequences, around 24% being singletons. Sequencing used blood. The receptors were sampled from a young woman with Graves' ophthalmopathy.

Ten or more counts support this clonotype. The genes are TRBV27 and TRBJ2-5; perhaps TRBD2 as D (5 bases). The V gene's germline CDR1 is MNHEY and CDR2 SMNVEV (reference sequence). The CDR3 loop spans 14 amino acids. Trimming stripped 6 bases from V and 2 bases from J, with 13 bases between. The CDR3 DNA follows: TGTGCCAGCAGCGGTCTAGCCACACAAGAGACCCAGTACTTC. Translated: CASSGLATQETQYF.

Concerning this clonotype itself: A single base separates this from a much larger clone, so it may be a read error. No conserved phenylalanine or tryptophan is present at the end of the CDR3, so a read error is the likely explanation. This chain connects TRBV6-1 to TRBJ1-5; 8 positions agree with TRBD1. The CDR3 extends over 18 amino acids. CDR1 is MNHNS, CDR2 SASEGT, per germline. CDR3 residues: CAGSVTGTGDYSNQPQHL. The CDR3 DNA is TGTGCCGGCAGTGTAACCGGGACAGGAGACTATAGCAATCAGCCCCAGCATTTG.

This clonotype has at least ten counts. V and J are TRBV7-2 and TRBJ2-7; 7 bases match TRBD1. Germline lookup yields CDR1 SGHTA and CDR2 FQGNSA. The junction had 13 bases not matched to a gene; V was cut back by 6 bases and J by 2 bases. The CDR3 is made up of 16 amino acids. This chain's CDR3 is CASRARQGGFTYEQYF. The DNA for the CDR3 is TGTGCCAGCAGGGCCAGACAGGGTGGGTTCACCTACGAGCAGTACTTC.

This clonotype was seen at least ten times. The chain recombines TRBV18 with TRBJ2-5, with D possibly TRBD2 on 7 matching bases. The CDR3 is 14 amino acids. V lost 3 bases, J lost 5 bases, and 13 bases lay in between. Germline CDR1 and CDR2: KGHSH and LQKENI. The CDR3 nucleotides are TGTGCCAGCTCACCGGCGGGGGCGGTGGAGACCCAGTACTTC. It specifies CASSPAGAVETQYF. Supplemented by reference TRBV18 and TRBJ2-5, the full variable domain reads NAGVMQNPRHLVRRRGQEARLRCSPMKGHSHVYWYRQLPEEGLKFMVYLQKENIIDESGMPKERFSAEFPKEGPSILRIQQVVRGDSAAYFCASSPAGAVETQYFGPGTRLLVL.

This clonotype was detected many times. This chain uses TRBV2 with TRBJ1-2; possible D gene TRBD1, 5 bases. The germline CDR1 and CDR2 sequences are SNHLY and FYNNEI. With 8 bases removed from V and 0 bases from J, the gap between germline ends came to 19 bases. The CDR3 has 16 residues. CDR3 in DNA: TGTGCCAGCCATTTCGGACGGACATCATCTAACTATGGCTACACCTTC. Translation gives CASHFGRTSSNYGYTF. Together with reference TRBV2 and TRBJ1-2, the CDR3 gives the full variable domain: EPEVTQTPSHQVTQMGQEVILRCVPISNHLYFYWYRQILGQKVEFLVSFYNNEISEKSEIFDDQFSVERPDGSNFTLKIRSTKLEDSAMYFCASHFGRTSSNYGYTFGSGTRLTVV.

The rearrangement uses TRBV5-1 and TRBJ2-7, with D unclear. Trimming left V 2 bases short and J 4 bases short, with 10 bases between. This CDR3 spans 13 amino acids. Germline V gene data show CDR1 as SGHRS and CDR2 as YFSETQ. The CDR3 coding sequence is TGCGCCAGCAGCTTCGACACCCCGTACGAGCAGTACTTC. Translating gives CASSFDTPYEQYF.

This clonotype appeared many times. V and J are TRBV28 and TRBJ1-5; D remains unclear. From germline, CDR1 is MDHEN and CDR2 SYDVKM. This CDR3 has 14 residues. Trimming took off 0 bases at V and 6 bases at J, with 9 bases between the two ends. CDR3 in DNA: TGTGCCAGCAGTTTATGGTTGGTTGGTCAGCCCCAGCATTTT. Amino acids: CASSLWLVGQPQHF.

Many counts were recorded for this clonotype. The V and J genes are TRBV19 and TRBJ1-1; D gene ambiguous. The V end lost 7 bases, the J end lost 5 bases, and 14 bases lay between the germline ends. This CDR3 spans 13 amino acids. In germline, CDR1 is LNHDA, CDR2 SQIVND (reference sequence). The CDR3 sequence is CASTAHKITEAFF. The CDR3 DNA follows: TGTGCCAGTACCGCTCATAAGATAACTGAAGCTTTCTTT. Variable domain in full (rest from reference TRBV19 and TRBJ1-1): DGGITQSPKYLFRKEGQNVTLSCEQNLNHDAMYWYRQDPGQGLRLIYYSQIVNDFQKGDIAEGYSVSREKKESFPLTVTSAQKNPTAFYLCASTAHKITEAFFGQGTRLTVV.

The chain links TRBV30 to TRBJ1-1, with a weak D call TRBD1 (6 bases). The germline V gene has CDR1 GTSNPN and CDR2 SVGIG (reference sequence). The CDR3 runs to 15 residues. Trimming took off 3 bases at V and 5 bases at J, with 19 bases between the two ends. CDR3 DNA: TGTGCCTGGAGCGAACTAGGCAGGGGAGCGACTGAAGCTTTCTTT. This translates into CAWSELGRGATEAFF.